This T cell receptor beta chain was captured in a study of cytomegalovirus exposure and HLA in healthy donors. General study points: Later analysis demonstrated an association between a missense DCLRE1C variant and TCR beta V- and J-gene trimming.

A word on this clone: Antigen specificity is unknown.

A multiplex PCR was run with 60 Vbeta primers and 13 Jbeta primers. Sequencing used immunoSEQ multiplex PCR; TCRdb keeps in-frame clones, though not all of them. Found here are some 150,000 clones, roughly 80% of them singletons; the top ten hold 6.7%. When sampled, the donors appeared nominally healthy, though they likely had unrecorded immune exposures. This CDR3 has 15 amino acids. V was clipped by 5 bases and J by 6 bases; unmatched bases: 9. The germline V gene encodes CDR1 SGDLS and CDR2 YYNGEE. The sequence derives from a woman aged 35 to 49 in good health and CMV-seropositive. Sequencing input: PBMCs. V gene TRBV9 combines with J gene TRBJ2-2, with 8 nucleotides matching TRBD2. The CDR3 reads CASRAGTSSAGELFF. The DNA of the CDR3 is TGTGCCAGCAGAGCCGGGACTAGTAGCGCCGGGGAGCTGTTTTTT. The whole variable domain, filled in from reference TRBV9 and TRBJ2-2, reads DSGVTQTPKHLITATGQRVTLRCSPRSGDLSVYWYQQSLDQGLQFLIQYYNGEERAKGNILERFSAQQFPDLHSELNLSSLELGDSALYFCASRAGTSSAGELFFGEGSRLTVL.